The clone carrying this T cell receptor beta chain was seen only a few times. A much more abundant neighbour one base away suggests this may be a read error. The hyperthyroidism was newly diagnosed and had lasted under 2 months; the patients were aged 18 to 65. The trim removed 9 bases at V and 5 bases at J, leaving 9 bases unmatched. Germline values: CDR1 SGHRS, CDR2 YFSETQ. CDR3 length: 13 amino acids. The sample originates from a study of T cells in Graves' hyperthyroidism and ophthalmopathy. TCR beta CDR3 regions were amplified from RNA. The HTBI primer set served for first-round RT-PCR of the TCR CDR3. TCRdb itself ran the multiplex PCR reads through MiXCR, one entry per CDR3 protein. The repertoire holds 690,000 or so distinct CDR3 sequences, with approximately 18% as singletons.

This TCR was recovered from a woman in her forties or fifties with Graves' hyperthyroidism that later progressed to Graves' ophthalmopathy. The sample consisted of blood. This chain links TRBV5-1 with TRBJ2-7; 9 positions agree with TRBD2. The CDR3 reads CATAEAGGDEQYF. The CDR3 DNA follows: TGCGCCACCGCGGAGGCGGGGGGGGACGAGCAGTACTTC.